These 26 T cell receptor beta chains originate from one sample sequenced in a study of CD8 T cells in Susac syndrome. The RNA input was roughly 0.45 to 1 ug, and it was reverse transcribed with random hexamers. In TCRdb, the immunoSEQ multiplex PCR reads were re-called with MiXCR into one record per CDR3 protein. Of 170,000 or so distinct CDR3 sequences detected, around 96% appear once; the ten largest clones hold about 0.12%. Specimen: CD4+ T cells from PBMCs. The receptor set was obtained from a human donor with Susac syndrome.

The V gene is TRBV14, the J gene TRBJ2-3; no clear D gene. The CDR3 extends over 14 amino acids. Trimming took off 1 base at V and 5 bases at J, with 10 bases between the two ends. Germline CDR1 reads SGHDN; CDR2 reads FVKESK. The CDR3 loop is CASSQGPLRDTQYF. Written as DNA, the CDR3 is TGTGCCAGCAGCCAAGGACCCTTAAGAGATACGCAGTATTTT.

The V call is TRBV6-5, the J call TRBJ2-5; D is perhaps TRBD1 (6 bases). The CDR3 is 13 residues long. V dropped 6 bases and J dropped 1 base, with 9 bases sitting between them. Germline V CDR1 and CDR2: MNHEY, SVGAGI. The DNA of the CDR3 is TGTGCCAGCAGGGGACACTCCCAAGAGACCCAGTACTTC. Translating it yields CASRGHSQETQYF.

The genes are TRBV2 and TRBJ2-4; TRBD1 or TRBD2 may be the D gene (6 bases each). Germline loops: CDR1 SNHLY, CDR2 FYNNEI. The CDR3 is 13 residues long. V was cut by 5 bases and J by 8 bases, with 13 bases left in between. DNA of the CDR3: TGTGCCAGCAGTCGGGGGCAGGCGGACATTCAGTACTTC. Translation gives CASSRGQADIQYF. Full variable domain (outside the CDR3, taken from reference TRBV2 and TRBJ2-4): EPEVTQTPSHQVTQMGQEVILRCVPISNHLYFYWYRQILGQKVEFLVSFYNNEISEKSEIFDDQFSVERPDGSNFTLKIRSTKLEDSAMYFCASSRGQADIQYFGAGTRLSVL.

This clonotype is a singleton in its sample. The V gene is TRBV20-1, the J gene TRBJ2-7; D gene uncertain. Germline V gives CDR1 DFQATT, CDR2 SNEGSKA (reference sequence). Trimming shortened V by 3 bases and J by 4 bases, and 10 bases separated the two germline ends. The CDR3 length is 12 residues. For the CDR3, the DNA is TGCAGTGCTAGTAATAACGGTTACGAGCAGTACTTC. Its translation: CSASNNGYEQYF.

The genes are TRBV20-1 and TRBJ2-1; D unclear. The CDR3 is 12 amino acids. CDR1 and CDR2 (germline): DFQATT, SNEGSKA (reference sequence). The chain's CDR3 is CPNLPGGDEQFF. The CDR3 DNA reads TGCCCAAACCTCCCCGGTGGCGATGAGCAGTTCTTC.

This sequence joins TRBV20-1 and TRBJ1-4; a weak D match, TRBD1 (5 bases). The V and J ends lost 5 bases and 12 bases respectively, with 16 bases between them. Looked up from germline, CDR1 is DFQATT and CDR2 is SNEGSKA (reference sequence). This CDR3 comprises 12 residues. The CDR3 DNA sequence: TGCAGTGCTTCCCAAGCGGAGACAGAACTGTTTTTT. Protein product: CSASQAETELFF.

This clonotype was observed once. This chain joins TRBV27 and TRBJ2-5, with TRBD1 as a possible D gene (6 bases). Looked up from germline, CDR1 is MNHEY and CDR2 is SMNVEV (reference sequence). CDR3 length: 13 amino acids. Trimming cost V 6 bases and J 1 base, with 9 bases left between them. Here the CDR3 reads CASRRQVQETQYF. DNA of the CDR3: TGTGCCAGCAGGCGACAGGTCCAAGAGACCCAGTACTTC.

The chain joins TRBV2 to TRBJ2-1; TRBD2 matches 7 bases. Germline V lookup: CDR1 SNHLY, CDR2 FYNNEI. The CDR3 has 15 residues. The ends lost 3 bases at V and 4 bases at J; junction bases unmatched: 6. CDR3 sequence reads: CASSEDRREYNEQFF. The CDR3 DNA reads TGTGCCAGCAGTGAGGATCGGCGGGAGTACAATGAGCAGTTCTTC.

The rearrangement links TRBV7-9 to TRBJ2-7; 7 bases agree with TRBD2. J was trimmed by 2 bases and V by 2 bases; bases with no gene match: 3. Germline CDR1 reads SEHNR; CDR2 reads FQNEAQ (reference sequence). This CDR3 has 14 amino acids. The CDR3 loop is CASSLPGGPYEQYF. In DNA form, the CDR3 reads TGTGCCAGCAGCTTACCGGGAGGTCCCTACGAGCAGTACTTC.

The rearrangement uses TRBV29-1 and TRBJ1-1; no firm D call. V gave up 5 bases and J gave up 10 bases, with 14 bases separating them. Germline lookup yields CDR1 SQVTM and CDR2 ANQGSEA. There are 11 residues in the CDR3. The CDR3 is CSVNVYPGAFF. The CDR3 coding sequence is TGCAGCGTTAACGTCTACCCGGGAGCTTTCTTT.

CDR3 coding DNA: TGTGCCAGCAGCCCCGAGAACACCTACGAGCAGTACTTC. Amino acid sequence: CASSPENTYEQYF. The rearrangement uses TRBV5-4 and TRBJ2-7; D is ambiguous. The CDR3 extends over 13 amino acids. The germline V gene encodes CDR1 SGHNT and CDR2 YYREEE (reference sequence). V was pared by 4 bases and J by 2 bases, with 10 bases between.

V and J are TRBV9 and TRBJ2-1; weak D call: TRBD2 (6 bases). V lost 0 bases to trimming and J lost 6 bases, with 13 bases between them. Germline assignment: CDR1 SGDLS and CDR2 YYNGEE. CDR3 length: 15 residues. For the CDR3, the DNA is TGTGCCAGCAGCGTAGTACGGGGGAGTCTCAATGAGCAGTTCTTC. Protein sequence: CASSVVRGSLNEQFF.

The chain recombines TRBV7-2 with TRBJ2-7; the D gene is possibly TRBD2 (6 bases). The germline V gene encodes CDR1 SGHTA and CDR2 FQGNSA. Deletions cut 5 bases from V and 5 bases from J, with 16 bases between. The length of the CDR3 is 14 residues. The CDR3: CASSISPGVNEQYF. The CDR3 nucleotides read TGTGCCAGCAGCATCTCTCCGGGGGTAAACGAGCAGTACTTC.

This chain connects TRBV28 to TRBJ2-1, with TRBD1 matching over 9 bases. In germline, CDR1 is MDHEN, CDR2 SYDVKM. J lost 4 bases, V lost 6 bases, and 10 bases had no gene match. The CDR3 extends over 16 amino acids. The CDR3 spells CASSRAGTGNYNEQFF. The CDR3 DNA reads TGTGCCAGCAGCCGAGCAGGGACAGGGAATTACAATGAGCAGTTCTTC.

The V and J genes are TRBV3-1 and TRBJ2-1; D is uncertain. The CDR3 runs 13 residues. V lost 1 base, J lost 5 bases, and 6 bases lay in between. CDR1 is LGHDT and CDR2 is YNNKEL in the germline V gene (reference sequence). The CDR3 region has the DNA TGTGCCAGCAGCCAAGTTCGTAACAATGAGCAGTTCTTC. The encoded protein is CASSQVRNNEQFF.

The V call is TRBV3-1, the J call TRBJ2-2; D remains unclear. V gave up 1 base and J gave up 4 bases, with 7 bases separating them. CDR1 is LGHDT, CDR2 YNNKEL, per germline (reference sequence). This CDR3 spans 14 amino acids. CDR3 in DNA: TGTGCCAGCAGCCAAGGGGCACCCACCGGGGAGCTGTTTTTT. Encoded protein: CASSQGAPTGELFF.

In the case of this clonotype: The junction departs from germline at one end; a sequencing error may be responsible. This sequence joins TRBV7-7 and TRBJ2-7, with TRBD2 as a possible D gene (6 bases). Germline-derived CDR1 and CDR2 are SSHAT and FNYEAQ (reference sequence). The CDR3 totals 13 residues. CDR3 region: CASSLAEGYEQYF. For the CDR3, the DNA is TGTGCTAGCAGCTTAGCGGAGGGGTACGAGCAGTACTTC.

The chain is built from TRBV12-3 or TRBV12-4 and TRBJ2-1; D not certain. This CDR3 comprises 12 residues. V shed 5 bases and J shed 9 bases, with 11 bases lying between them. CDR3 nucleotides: TGTGCCAGCAGTCTCATGGCGAGTGAGCAGTTCTTC. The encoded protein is CASSLMASEQFF.

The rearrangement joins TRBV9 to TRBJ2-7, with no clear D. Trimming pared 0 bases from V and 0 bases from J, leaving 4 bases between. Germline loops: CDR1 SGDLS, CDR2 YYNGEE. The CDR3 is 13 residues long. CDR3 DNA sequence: TGTGCCAGCAGCGTAGGCACCTCCTACGAGCAGTACTTC. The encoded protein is CASSVGTSYEQYF.

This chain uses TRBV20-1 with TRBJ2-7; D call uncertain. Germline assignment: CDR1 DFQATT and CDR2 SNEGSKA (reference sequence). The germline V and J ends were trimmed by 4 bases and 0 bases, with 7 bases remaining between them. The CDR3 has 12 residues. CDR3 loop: CSATLSSYEQYF. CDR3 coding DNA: TGCAGTGCTACCCTGAGCTCCTACGAGCAGTACTTC.

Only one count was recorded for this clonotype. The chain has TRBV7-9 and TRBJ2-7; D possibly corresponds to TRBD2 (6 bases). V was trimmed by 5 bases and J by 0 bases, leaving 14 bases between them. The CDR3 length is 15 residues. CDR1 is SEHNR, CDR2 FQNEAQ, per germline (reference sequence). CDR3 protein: CASSPQGGISYEQYF. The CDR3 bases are TGTGCCAGCAGCCCTCAAGGCGGGATCTCCTACGAGCAGTACTTC.

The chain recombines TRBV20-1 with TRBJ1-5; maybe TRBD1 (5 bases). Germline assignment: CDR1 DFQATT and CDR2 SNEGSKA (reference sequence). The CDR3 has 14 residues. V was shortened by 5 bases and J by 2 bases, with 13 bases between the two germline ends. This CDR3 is CSAYRRPGNQPQHF. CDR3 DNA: TGCAGTGCTTACAGGAGACCGGGCAATCAGCCCCAGCATTTT.

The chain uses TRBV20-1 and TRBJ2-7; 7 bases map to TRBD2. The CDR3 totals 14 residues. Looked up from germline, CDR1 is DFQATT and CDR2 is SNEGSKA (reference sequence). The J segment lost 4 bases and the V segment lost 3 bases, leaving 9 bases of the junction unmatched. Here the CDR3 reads CSAREPSGLYEQYF. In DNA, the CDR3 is TGCAGTGCTAGGGAGCCTAGCGGCTTATACGAGCAGTACTTC.

The CDR3 DNA reads TGTGCCAGCAGCGCGACGACAGGGGAGGCTTTCTTT. Amino acid sequence: CASSATTGEAFF. The chain carries TRBV7-3 and TRBJ1-1; 8 bases are a match to TRBD1. This CDR3 contains 12 residues. Germline CDR1 is SGHTA and CDR2 is FQGTGA. V was clipped by 5 bases and J by 11 bases; unmatched bases: 7.

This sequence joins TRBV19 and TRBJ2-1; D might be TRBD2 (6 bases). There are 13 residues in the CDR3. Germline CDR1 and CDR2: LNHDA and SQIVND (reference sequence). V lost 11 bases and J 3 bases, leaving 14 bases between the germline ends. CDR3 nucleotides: TGTGCCTCCCGGGACTTCCTCTACAATGAGCAGTTCTTC. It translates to CASRDFLYNEQFF.

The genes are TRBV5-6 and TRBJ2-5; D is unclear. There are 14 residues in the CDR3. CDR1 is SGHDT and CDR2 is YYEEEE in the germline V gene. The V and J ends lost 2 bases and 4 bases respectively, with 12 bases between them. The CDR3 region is CASSFWKLGETQYF. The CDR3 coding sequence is TGTGCCAGCAGCTTCTGGAAACTGGGAGAGACCCAGTACTTC. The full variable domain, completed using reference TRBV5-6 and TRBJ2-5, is DAGVTQSPTHLIKTRGQQVTLRCSPKSGHDTVSWYQQALGQGPQFIFQYYEEEERQRGNFPDRFSGHQFPNYSSELNVNALLLGDSALYLCASSFWKLGETQYFGPGTRLLVL.